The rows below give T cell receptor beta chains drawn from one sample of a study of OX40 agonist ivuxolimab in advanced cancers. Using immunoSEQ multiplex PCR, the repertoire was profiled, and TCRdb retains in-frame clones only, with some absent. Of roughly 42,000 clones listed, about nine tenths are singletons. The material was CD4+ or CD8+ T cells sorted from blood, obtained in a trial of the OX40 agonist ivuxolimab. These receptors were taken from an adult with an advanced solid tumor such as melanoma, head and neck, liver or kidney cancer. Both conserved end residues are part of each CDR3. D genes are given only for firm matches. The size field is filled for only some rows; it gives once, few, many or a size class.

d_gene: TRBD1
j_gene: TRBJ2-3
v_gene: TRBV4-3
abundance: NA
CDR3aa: CASAPGTGFAADTQYF
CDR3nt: TGCGCCAGCGCACCCGGGACAGGGTTTGCGGCAGATACGCAGTATTTT

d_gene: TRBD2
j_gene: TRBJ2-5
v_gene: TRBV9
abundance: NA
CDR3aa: CASSVGMERGVQETQYF
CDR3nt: TGTGCCAGCAGCGTAGGGATGGAGCGGGGGGTCCAAGAGACCCAGTACTTC

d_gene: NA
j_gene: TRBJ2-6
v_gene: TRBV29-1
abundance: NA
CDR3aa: CSVERTPGANVLTF
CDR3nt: TGCAGCGTCGAAAGGACTCCTGGGGCCAACGTCCTGACTTTC

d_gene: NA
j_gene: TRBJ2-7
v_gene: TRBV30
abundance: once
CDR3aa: CAWSVGQGYEQYF
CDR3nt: TGTGCCTGGAGTGTGGGCCAGGGCTACGAGCAGTACTTC

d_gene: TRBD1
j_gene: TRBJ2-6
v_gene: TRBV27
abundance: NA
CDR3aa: CASSPTGVTFAGANVLTF
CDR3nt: TGTGCCAGCAGTCCGACAGGGGTGACTTTTGCTGGGGCCAACGTCCTGACTTTC

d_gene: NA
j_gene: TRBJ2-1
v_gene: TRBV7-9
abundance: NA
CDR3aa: CASSLTGLYNEQFF
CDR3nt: TGTGCCAGCAGCTTAACGGGACTCTACAATGAGCAGTTCTTC

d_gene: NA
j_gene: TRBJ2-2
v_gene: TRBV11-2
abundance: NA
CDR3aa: CASSFERLNTGELFF
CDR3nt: TGTGCCAGCAGCTTCGAACGACTGAACACCGGGGAGCTGTTTTTT

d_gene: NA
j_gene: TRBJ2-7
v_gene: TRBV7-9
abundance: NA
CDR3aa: CASSWDVDYEQYF
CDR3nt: TGTGCCAGCAGTTGGGACGTTGACTACGAGCAGTACTTC

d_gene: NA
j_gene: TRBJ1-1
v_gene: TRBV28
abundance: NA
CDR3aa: CASSRLVVNTEAFF
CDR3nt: TGTGCCAGCAGTCGGTTAGTTGTGAACACTGAAGCTTTCTTT

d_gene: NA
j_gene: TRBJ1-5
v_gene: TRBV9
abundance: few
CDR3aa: CASGQGGSNQPQHF
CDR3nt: TGTGCCAGCGGTCAGGGCGGTAGCAATCAGCCCCAGCATTTT

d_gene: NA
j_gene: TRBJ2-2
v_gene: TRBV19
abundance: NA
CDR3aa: CASSIGDFYTGELFF
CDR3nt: TGTGCCAGTAGTATCGGAGACTTTTACACCGGGGAGCTGTTTTTT

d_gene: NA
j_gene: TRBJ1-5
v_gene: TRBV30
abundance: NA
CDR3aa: CAWSWGDSQPQHF
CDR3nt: TGTGCCTGGAGCTGGGGGGACTCTCAGCCCCAGCATTTT

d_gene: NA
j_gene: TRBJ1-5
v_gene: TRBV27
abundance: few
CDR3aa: CASSPQGLYQPQHF
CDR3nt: TGTGCCAGCAGTCCACAGGGACTCTATCAGCCCCAGCATTTT

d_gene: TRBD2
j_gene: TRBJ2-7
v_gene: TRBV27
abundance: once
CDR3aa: CASHPGGSHEQYF
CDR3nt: TGTGCCAGCCACCCCGGGGGGAGTCACGAGCAGTACTTC

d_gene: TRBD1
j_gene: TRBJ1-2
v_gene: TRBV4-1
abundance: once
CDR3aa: CASSLRRGQGSYGYTF
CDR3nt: TGCGCCAGCAGCCTACGGCGGGGACAGGGGAGCTATGGCTACACCTTC

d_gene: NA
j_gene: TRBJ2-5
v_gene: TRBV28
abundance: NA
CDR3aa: CASSSITGRETQYF
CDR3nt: TGTGCCAGCAGTTCAATTACTGGCCGGGAGACCCAGTACTTC

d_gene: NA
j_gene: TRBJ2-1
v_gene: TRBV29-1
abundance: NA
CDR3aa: CSVEQRSDEQFF
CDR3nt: TGCAGCGTTGAACAGCGTTCCGATGAGCAGTTCTTC

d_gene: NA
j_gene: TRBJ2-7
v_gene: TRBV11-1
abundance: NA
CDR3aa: CASSLNGYEQYF
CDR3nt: TGTGCCAGCAGCTTAAACGGGTACGAGCAGTACTTC

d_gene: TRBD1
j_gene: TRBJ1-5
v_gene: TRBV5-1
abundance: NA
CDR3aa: CASSLSGQGMGNQPQHF
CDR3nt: TGCGCCAGCAGCTTGTCGGGACAGGGGATGGGCAATCAGCCCCAGCATTTT

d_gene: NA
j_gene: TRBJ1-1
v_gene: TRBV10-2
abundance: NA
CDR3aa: CASSLGGRSEAFF
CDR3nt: TGCGCCAGCAGTTTGGGGGGGCGAAGTGAAGCTTTCTTT

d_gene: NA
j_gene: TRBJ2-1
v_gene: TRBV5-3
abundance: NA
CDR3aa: CARSKRPGLRNLIPSYNEQFF
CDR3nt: TGTGCCAGAAGCAAACGACCGGGGTTACGCAACCTTATACCTAGTTACAATGAGCAGTTCTTC

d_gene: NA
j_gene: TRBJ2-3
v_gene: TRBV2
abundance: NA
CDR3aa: CASRLPPGPLQYF
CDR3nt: TGTGCCAGCAGACTACCCCCGGGACCCCTTCAGTATTTT

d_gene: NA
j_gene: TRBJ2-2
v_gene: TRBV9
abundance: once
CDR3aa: CASSLAAGELFF
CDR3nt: TGTGCCAGCAGCCTAGCAGCCGGGGAGCTGTTTTTT

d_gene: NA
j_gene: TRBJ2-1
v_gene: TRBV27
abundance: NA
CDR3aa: CASSLISGAANEQFF
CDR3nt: TGTGCCAGCAGTTTAATTTCGGGAGCGGCAAATGAGCAGTTCTTC

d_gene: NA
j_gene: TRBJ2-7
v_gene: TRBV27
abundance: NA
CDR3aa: CASSLRSHMYEQYF
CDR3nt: TGTGCCAGCAGTTTACGCTCCCACATGTACGAGCAGTACTTC

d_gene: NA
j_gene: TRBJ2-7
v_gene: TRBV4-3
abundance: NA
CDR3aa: CASSQESDRDAYEQYF
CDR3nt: TGCGCCAGCAGCCAAGAGTCTGATAGGGACGCCTACGAGCAGTACTTC

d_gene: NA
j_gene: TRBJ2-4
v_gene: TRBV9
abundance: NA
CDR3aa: CASGGAKNIQYF
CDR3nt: TGTGCCAGCGGGGGAGCCAAAAACATTCAGTACTTC

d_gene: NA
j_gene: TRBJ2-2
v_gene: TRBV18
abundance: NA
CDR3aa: CASSPEAATGELFF
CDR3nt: TGTGCCAGCTCACCCGAGGCAGCTACCGGGGAGCTGTTTTTT

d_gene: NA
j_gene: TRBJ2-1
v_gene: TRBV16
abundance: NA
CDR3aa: CASSLIRGDEQFF
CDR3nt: TGTGCCAGCAGCCTGATTAGGGGTGATGAGCAGTTCTTC

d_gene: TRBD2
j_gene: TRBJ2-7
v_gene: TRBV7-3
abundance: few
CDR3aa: CASSSGLAAAPEQYF
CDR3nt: TGTGCCAGCAGCTCGGGACTAGCGGCTGCCCCCGAGCAGTACTTC

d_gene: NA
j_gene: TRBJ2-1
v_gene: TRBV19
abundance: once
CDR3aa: CASSPWVTGDLSSYNEQFF
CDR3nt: TGTGCCAGTAGTCCCTGGGTGACAGGCGACTTAAGCTCCTACAATGAGCAGTTCTTC

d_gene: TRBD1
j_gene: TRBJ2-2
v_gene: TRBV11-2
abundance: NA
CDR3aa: CASSSGRGQGAGELFF
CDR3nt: TGTGCCAGCAGCTCAGGGAGGGGACAGGGGGCCGGGGAGCTGTTTTTT

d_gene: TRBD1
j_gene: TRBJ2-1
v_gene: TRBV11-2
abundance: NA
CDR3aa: CASSDRGAGGGNEQFF
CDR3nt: TGTGCCAGCAGCGACAGGGGGGCAGGGGGAGGGAATGAGCAGTTCTTC

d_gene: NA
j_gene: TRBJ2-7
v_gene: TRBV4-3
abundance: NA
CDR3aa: CASSQETWSYEQYF
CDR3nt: TGCGCCAGCAGCCAAGAGACTTGGTCCTACGAGCAGTACTTC

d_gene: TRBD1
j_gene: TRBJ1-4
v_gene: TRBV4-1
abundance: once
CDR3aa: CASSQDSSGGDGKLFF
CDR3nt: TGCGCCAGCAGCCAAGATTCTTCAGGGGGTGACGGAAAACTGTTTTTT

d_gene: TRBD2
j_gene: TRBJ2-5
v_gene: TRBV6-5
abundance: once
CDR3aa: CASRSGSRRETQYF
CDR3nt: TGTGCCAGCAGGAGCGGGAGTCGGAGAGAGACCCAGTACTTC

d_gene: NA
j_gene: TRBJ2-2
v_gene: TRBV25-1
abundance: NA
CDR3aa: CASSDPRLTGELFF
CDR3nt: TGTGCCAGCAGTGACCCCCGGCTCACCGGGGAGCTGTTTTTT

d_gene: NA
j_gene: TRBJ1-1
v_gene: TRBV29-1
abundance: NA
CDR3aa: CSEARNTEAFF
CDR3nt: TGCAGCGAGGCACGGAACACTGAAGCTTTCTTT

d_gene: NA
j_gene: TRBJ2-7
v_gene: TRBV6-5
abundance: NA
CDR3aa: CASSESGPYYEQYF
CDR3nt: TGTGCCAGCAGTGAATCTGGGCCCTACTACGAGCAGTACTTC

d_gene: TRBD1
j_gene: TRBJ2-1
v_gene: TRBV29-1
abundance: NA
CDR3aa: CSVEGQGTRYNEQFF
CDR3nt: TGCAGCGTCGAAGGACAGGGAACGCGTTACAATGAGCAGTTCTTC

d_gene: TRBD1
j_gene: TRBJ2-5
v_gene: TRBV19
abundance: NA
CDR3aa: CASSGTAAETQYF
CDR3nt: TGTGCCAGTAGCGGGACAGCCGCTGAGACCCAGTACTTC

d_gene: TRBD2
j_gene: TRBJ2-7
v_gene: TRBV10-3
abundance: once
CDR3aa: CAISISGRWDEQYF
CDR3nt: TGTGCCATCAGCATTAGCGGGAGGTGGGACGAGCAGTACTTC